These 29 T cell receptor beta chains share one sample of origin, sequenced in a study of T cell responses to AZD1222 COVID-19 vaccine. Clones were read by immunoSEQ multiplex PCR, and TCRdb kept only the in-frame ones, dropping some. Of 130,000 to 150,000 clones listed, under 95% are singletons. This material consisted of peripheral blood, taken on day 0 of MenACWY control vaccination. These receptors all come from an adult in good health.

J is TRBJ1-6 and V is TRBV7-7; D gene ambiguous. Germline CDR1 and CDR2: SSHAT and FNYEAQ (reference sequence). V gave up 2 bases and J gave up 7 bases, with 6 bases separating them. The CDR3 is made up of 13 amino acids. The CDR3 bases are TGTGCCAGCAGCTTAAAGCTAAATTCACCCCTCCACTTT. It is translated as CASSLKLNSPLHF.

The chain uses TRBV9 and TRBJ1-1; no reliable D call. The CDR3 has 15 amino acids. Trimming removed 0 bases at V and 1 base at J, with 10 bases between. The germline V gene encodes CDR1 SGDLS and CDR2 YYNGEE. The CDR3 DNA reads as TGTGCCAGCAGCGTAGGCCCGGGGTGGAACACTGAAGCTTTCTTT. This codes for CASSVGPGWNTEAFF.

V gene TRBV19 combines with J gene TRBJ1-6; 7 positions match TRBD1. The V and J ends lost 3 bases and 7 bases, in that order; junction bases with no gene match: 6. Looked up from germline, CDR1 is LNHDA and CDR2 is SQIVND (reference sequence). The length of the CDR3 is 15 residues. CDR3 sequence reads: CASSITGQQNSPLHF. In DNA, the CDR3 is TGTGCCAGTAGTATTACGGGACAGCAAAATTCACCCCTCCACTTT.

The CDR3 spells CASSAVAGNYGYTF. Written as DNA, the CDR3 is TGTGCCAGCAGTGCAGTAGCAGGGAACTATGGCTACACCTTC. The chain recombines TRBV25-1 with TRBJ1-2; D might be TRBD1 (5 bases). This CDR3 spans 14 amino acids. Germline CDR1 reads MGHDK; CDR2 reads SYGVNS. V was pared by 4 bases and J by 2 bases, with 11 bases between.

The genes are TRBV5-1 and TRBJ2-7, with D perhaps assigned TRBD1 or TRBD2 (5 bases each). The CDR3 covers 15 residues. Germline V gene data show CDR1 as SGHRS and CDR2 as YFSETQ. The ends were cut back, 0 bases at V and 3 bases at J, with 13 bases in the middle. The DNA of the CDR3 is TGCGCCAGCAGCTTGGGAGGGACGGGCTACTACGAGCAGTACTTC. This translates into CASSLGGTGYYEQYF.

The CDR3 sequence is CAISDPWGQGLSYEQYF. CDR3 DNA sequence: TGTGCCATCAGTGACCCCTGGGGGCAGGGTTTATCCTACGAGCAGTACTTC. The J gene is TRBJ2-7, the V gene TRBV10-3, with a possible D match to TRBD1 (6 bases). The CDR3 has 17 residues. The V end lost 3 bases, the J end lost 1 base, and 19 bases lay between the germline ends. Germline CDR1 and CDR2: ENHRY and SYGVKD.

The V call is TRBV6-5, the J call TRBJ2-7; 9 nucleotides agree with TRBD2. Per the germline V gene, CDR1 is MNHEY and CDR2 is SVGAGI. The CDR3 contains 15 residues. The trim removed 0 bases at V and 2 bases at J, leaving 2 bases unmatched. The CDR3 loop is CASSYSRGGTYEQYF. The CDR3 nucleotides read TGTGCCAGCAGTTACTCGCGGGGGGGGACCTACGAGCAGTACTTC.

The V and J genes are TRBV2 and TRBJ1-5; the match to TRBD1 covers 9 bases. Trimming removed 7 bases from V and 2 bases from J; junction bases left unmatched: 3. This CDR3 contains 14 residues. Germline loops: CDR1 SNHLY, CDR2 FYNNEI. CDR3 nucleotides: TGTGCCAGCACCAGGGACAGGGGCAATCAGCCCCAGCATTTT. Translation: CASTRDRGNQPQHF.

The chain has TRBV6-6 and TRBJ2-7; a weak D match, TRBD2 (6 bases). Germline V gene lookup returns CDR1 MNHNY and CDR2 SVGAGI (reference sequence). This CDR3 comprises 14 residues. The V gene lost 5 bases and the J gene lost 0 bases, with 11 bases spanning the gap. CDR3 sequence (DNA): TGTGCCAGCAGTCGTCTCGGGGGCTCCTACGAGCAGTACTTC. Translated: CASSRLGGSYEQYF.

The chain joins TRBV4-1 to TRBJ1-2; D unresolved. V was shortened by 1 base and J by 7 bases, with 16 bases between the two germline ends. Per germline, CDR1 MGHRA and CDR2 YSYEKL. The CDR3 has 15 amino acids. The CDR3 DNA is TGCGCCAGCAGCCAAGTGGAGGGAGAAGTGAGTGGCTACACCTTC. Translated, it gives CASSQVEGEVSGYTF.

This chain joins TRBV28 and TRBJ2-1; no clear D. Trimming pared 9 bases from V and 4 bases from J, leaving 7 bases between. Germline V CDR1 and CDR2: MDHEN, SYDVKM. This CDR3 region has 11 residues. The CDR3 nucleotides read TGTGCCAGTCATAGTTACAATGAGCAGTTCTTC. Protein: CASHSYNEQFF.

The V and J genes are TRBV5-1 and TRBJ1-5; 10 bases align to TRBD1. This CDR3 is built from 15 residues. Germline values: CDR1 SGHRS, CDR2 YFSETQ. The V segment lost 1 base and the J segment 7 bases; nucleotides outside the gene matches: 5. Here the CDR3 reads CASSLLGQGGQPQHF. The CDR3 nucleotides are TGCGCCAGCAGCTTGTTAGGACAGGGGGGCCAGCCCCAGCATTTT.

V usage is TRBV7-3 and J usage is TRBJ2-2, with D unclear. Trimming pared 1 base from V and 0 bases from J, leaving 3 bases between. The CDR3 is 14 amino acids. Germline V CDR1 and CDR2: SGHTA, FQGTGA. The CDR3 DNA follows: TGTGCCAGCAGCTTAATAGCGAACACCGGGGAGCTGTTTTTT. This codes for CASSLIANTGELFF.

J is TRBJ2-1 and V is TRBV19; D is perhaps TRBD2 (5 bases). CDR1 LNHDA and CDR2 SQIVND come from the germline V gene (reference sequence). V lost 4 bases and J 6 bases, leaving 10 bases between the germline ends. CDR3 length equals 13 residues. The CDR3 sequence: CASSSASLNEQFF. Written as DNA, the CDR3 is TGTGCCAGTAGTAGCGCTAGCCTCAATGAGCAGTTCTTC. The variable domain in full, completed from reference TRBV19 and TRBJ2-1, reads DGGITQSPKYLFRKEGQNVTLSCEQNLNHDAMYWYRQDPGQGLRLIYYSQIVNDFQKGDIAEGYSVSREKKESFPLTVTSAQKNPTAFYLCASSSASLNEQFFGPGTRLTVL.

V is TRBV10-3 and J is TRBJ1-4; D is undetermined. The CDR3 is 15 residues long. CDR1 and CDR2 from the germline V gene are ENHRY and SYGVKD. The V and J ends lost 0 bases and 7 bases respectively, with 12 bases between them. Here the CDR3 reads CAISESAARSEKLFF. Written as DNA, the CDR3 is TGTGCCATCAGTGAGTCGGCAGCCCGAAGTGAAAAACTGTTTTTT.

The gene calls are TRBV5-6 and TRBJ1-6, with a weak D call TRBD1 (6 bases). Trimming removed 0 bases from V and 10 bases from J, with 11 bases in between. CDR1 is SGHDT, CDR2 YYEEEE, per germline. The CDR3 totals 14 residues. CDR3 DNA sequence: TGTGCCAGCAGCTTGGGGGACATACGATCACCCCTCCACTTT. This gives the protein CASSLGDIRSPLHF.

This chain connects TRBV19 to TRBJ1-3, with D unclear. This CDR3 is built from 14 residues. The V and J ends lost 5 bases and 10 bases respectively, with 18 bases between them. In germline, CDR1 is LNHDA, CDR2 SQIVND (reference sequence). CDR3 residues: CASSLRLGSATIYF. The DNA for the CDR3 is TGTGCCAGTAGTCTCCGGTTGGGGTCGGCGACCATATATTTT.

The sample holds a few counts of this clone. CDR3 loop: CASSQGQEGNEKLFF. As DNA, the CDR3 is TGCGCCAGCAGCCAGGGACAGGAGGGAAATGAAAAACTGTTTTTT. The chain employs TRBV5-1 and TRBJ1-4, with 8 nucleotides matching TRBD1. CDR1 is SGHRS and CDR2 is YFSETQ in the germline V gene. The CDR3 is 15 amino acids. Trimming at V came to 4 bases and at J to 5 bases, leaving 7 bases not matched to a gene.

J is TRBJ1-3 and V is TRBV28; D remains unclear. The germline gives CDR1 MDHEN, CDR2 SYDVKM. The CDR3 runs 16 residues. The V end lost 1 base, the J end lost 0 bases, and 10 bases lay between the germline ends. The CDR3 DNA sequence: TGTGCCAGCAGTTTATTATGGGCTCGCTCTGGAAACACCATATATTTT. It is translated as CASSLLWARSGNTIYF.

The rearrangement uses TRBV19 and TRBJ2-2; 7 positions match TRBD2. The V gene end was trimmed by 4 bases and the J gene end by 5 bases; junction bases not matched to a gene: 19. Germline assignment: CDR1 LNHDA and CDR2 SQIVND (reference sequence). The CDR3 consists of 19 residues. CDR3 bases: TGTGCCAGTAGTAAGGCCCCCCCTAGCGGAGCCTTTCGGACCGGGGAGCTGTTTTTT. Translation: CASSKAPPSGAFRTGELFF.

The chain couples TRBV19 to TRBJ1-1, with D unclear. V gave up 4 bases and J gave up 8 bases, with 17 bases separating them. CDR1 and CDR2 from the germline V gene are LNHDA and SQIVND (reference sequence). The CDR3 is 14 residues long. The CDR3 sequence is CASSRNSDGAEAFF. The CDR3 nucleotides are TGTGCCAGTAGTAGAAACTCGGACGGCGCGGAAGCTTTCTTT.

The chain is built from TRBV28 and TRBJ2-7, with 11 bases matching TRBD1. CDR3 size: 13 residues. V lost 5 bases, J lost 4 bases, and 1 base stayed unmatched. Germline CDR1 is MDHEN and CDR2 is SYDVKM. CDR3 residues: CASSRDRGYEQYF. Here the CDR3 DNA reads TGTGCCAGCAGTCGGGACAGGGGGTACGAGCAGTACTTC.

J is TRBJ1-6 and V is TRBV25-1, with 8 bases matching TRBD1. V shed 0 bases, J shed 9 bases, and the junction held 4 bases outside the gene matches. Germline lookup yields CDR1 MGHDK and CDR2 SYGVNS. This CDR3 has 15 amino acids. CDR3 loop: CASSEYRGQSSPLHF. The CDR3 DNA reads as TGTGCCAGCAGTGAATACAGGGGGCAGAGTTCACCCCTCCACTTT.

The chain employs TRBV27 and TRBJ2-7; 7 bases are a match to TRBD1. This CDR3 is 14 amino acids long. V shed 5 bases, J shed 0 bases, and the junction held 4 bases outside the gene matches. Germline lookup yields CDR1 MNHEY and CDR2 SMNVEV (reference sequence). The CDR3 DNA follows: TGTGCCAGCAGTCAACAGGGGAGCTCCTACGAGCAGTACTTC. Amino acid sequence: CASSQQGSSYEQYF.

This sequence joins TRBV28 and TRBJ2-7; D not resolved. V was trimmed by 2 bases and J by 3 bases, leaving 11 bases between them. The CDR3 extends over 14 amino acids. Germline V gene sequence: CDR1 MDHEN, CDR2 SYDVKM. The CDR3: CASSLTISLYEQYF. CDR3 bases: TGTGCCAGCAGTTTAACAATTAGCCTCTACGAGCAGTACTTC.

The rearrangement links TRBV6-5 to TRBJ1-3; D is unclear. Between the trimmed V and J ends, which lost 0 bases and 4 bases, there was a span of 10 bases. This CDR3 region has 15 residues. In germline, CDR1 is MNHEY, CDR2 SVGAGI. The DNA of the CDR3 is TGTGCCAGCAGTTACTCAGGGAAGGAGGGAAACACCATATATTTT. Residues: CASSYSGKEGNTIYF.

The V call is TRBV30, the J call TRBJ1-2; D is possibly TRBD1 (6 bases). This CDR3 is built from 15 residues. CDR1 is GTSNPN, CDR2 SVGIG, per germline (reference sequence). V lost 2 bases to trimming and J lost 7 bases, with 20 bases between them. The CDR3 sequence: CAWSLEDSHRGGYTF. In DNA, the CDR3 is TGTGCCTGGAGTCTAGAGGACAGCCACCGGGGTGGCTACACCTTC.

The CDR3 sequence: CASRPSGVQETQYF. CDR3 DNA: TGTGCCAGCAGACCCTCGGGCGTTCAAGAGACCCAGTACTTC. This chain uses TRBV28 with TRBJ2-5; D unresolved. Trimming cost V 6 bases and J 2 bases, with 13 bases left between them. Germline V gene data show CDR1 as MDHEN and CDR2 as SYDVKM. The length of the CDR3 is 14 residues.

This CDR3 reads CASSPTENYGYTF. Written as DNA, the CDR3 is TGTGCCAGCAGCCCGACAGAGAACTATGGCTACACCTTC. The chain has TRBV7-9 and TRBJ1-2, with D tentatively TRBD1 (5 bases). The V and J ends lost 5 bases and 2 bases respectively, with 9 bases between them. The CDR3 is 13 amino acids. Germline V CDR1 and CDR2: SEHNR, FQNEAQ (reference sequence).